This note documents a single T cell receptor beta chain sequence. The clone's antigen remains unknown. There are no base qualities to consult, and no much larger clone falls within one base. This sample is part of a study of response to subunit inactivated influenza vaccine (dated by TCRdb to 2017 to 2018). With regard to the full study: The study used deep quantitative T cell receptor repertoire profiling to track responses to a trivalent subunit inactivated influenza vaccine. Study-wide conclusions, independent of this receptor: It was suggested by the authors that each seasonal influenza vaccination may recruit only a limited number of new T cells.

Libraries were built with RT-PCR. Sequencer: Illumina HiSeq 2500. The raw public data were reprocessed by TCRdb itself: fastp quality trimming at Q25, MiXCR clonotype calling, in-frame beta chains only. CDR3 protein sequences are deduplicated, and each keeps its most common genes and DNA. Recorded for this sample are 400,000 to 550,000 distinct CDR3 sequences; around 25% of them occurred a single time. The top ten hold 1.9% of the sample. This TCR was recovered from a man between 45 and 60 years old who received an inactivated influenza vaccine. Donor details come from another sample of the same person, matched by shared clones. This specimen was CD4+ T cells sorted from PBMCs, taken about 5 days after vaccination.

The DNA reads as follows: TGCAGCGGTCTACTACTAGCGGGGAATGCAGATACGCAGTATTTT. Translated, this is CSGLLLAGNADTQYF. The rearrangement combines TRBV20-1 with TRBJ2-3; 10 bases in the middle match TRBD2. CDR1 DFQATT and CDR2 SNEGSKA were looked up in the germline V gene (reference sequence). The CDR3 holds 15 amino acids from the cysteine to the phenylalanine. Here the CDR3 DNA is all that survives: 45 bases in frame from base 1.